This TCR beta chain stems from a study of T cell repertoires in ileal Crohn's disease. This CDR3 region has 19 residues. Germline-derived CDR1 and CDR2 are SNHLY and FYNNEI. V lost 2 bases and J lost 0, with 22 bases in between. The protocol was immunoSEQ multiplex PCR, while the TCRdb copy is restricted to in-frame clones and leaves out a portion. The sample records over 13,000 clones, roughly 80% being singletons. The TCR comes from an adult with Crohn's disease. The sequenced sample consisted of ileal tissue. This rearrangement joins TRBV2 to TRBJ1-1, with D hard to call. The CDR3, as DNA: TGTGCCAGCAGTGAAAATGGACGGACGAGGGATCCCTTGAACACTGAAGCTTTCTTT. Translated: CASSENGRTRDPLNTEAFF.